These T cell receptor beta chains were read from a single sample in a study of blood T cells in healthy people across ages. One entry per CDR3 protein results from TCRdb running MiXCR on the 5' RACE reads. The sample has approximately 1.5 million distinct CDR3 sequences; approximately 32% are singletons. Sequencing was carried out using blood. All receptors derive from a woman aged 30 to 39 in good health. Each CDR3 is given with its conserved first and last residue. A D gene is named only where the DNA matches it firmly. The size field is filled for only some rows; it gives once, few, many or a size class.

DNA | CDR3 | size | D | J | V
TGTGCCAGCAGTACATCCCCTAGCGGGAGTGAGACCCAGTTCTTC | CASSTSPSGSETQFF | . | TRBD2 | TRBJ2-1 | TRBV27
TGTGCCAGCAGGCGCGACAGTTCCTACAATGAGCAGTTCTTC | CASRRDSSYNEQFF | many | . | TRBJ2-1 | TRBV12-3/TRBV12-4
TGCAGTGCTAGCCCCCTGGGGAATCAGCCCCAGCATTTT | CSASPLGNQPQHF | few | . | TRBJ1-5 | TRBV20-1
TGCAGTGCTAGAGAGCGGGCCACTAATGGCTACACCTTC | CSARERATNGYTF | few | . | TRBJ1-2 | TRBV20-1
TGTGCCACCAGCAGCCCCTTCGCGGGGGGACCTAGCACAGATACGCAGTATTTT | CATSSPFAGGPSTDTQYF | few | TRBD2 | TRBJ2-3 | TRBV15
TGTGCCAGCAGCTTAAGCTGGGTGGGGGGGCGAGGCGATGAGCAGTTCTTC | CASSLSWVGGRGDEQFF | few | . | TRBJ2-1 | TRBV7-6
TGCGCCAGCAGCTTGCCAGCGCCAAACAATGAGCAGTTCTTC | CASSLPAPNNEQFF | . | . | TRBJ2-1 | TRBV5-1
TGCGCCAGCAGCCCTACCGGGGGGGGCCGCACAGATACGCAGTATTTT | CASSPTGGGRTDTQYF | many | TRBD2 | TRBJ2-3 | TRBV5-1
TGTGCCGGCAGAGGAGGCAGGGGTCAGCCCCAGCATTTT | CAGRGGRGQPQHF | . | . | TRBJ1-5 | TRBV2
TGTGCCAGCAGCTCCGACAGGGGAACAGATACGCAGTATTTT | CASSSDRGTDTQYF | many | TRBD1 | TRBJ2-3 | TRBV7-9
TGCGCCAGCAGCTTGTTCAGGGGATCACCCCTCCACTTT | CASSLFRGSPLHF | . | . | TRBJ1-6 | TRBV5-1
TGCAGTGCTAGAGATCCCAGGTCTGGAAACACCATATATTTT | CSARDPRSGNTIYF | . | . | TRBJ1-3 | TRBV20-1
TGCGCCAGCAGTGAGTTTGGGACTGGACCTACTTGGGGCGAGCAGTACTTC | CASSEFGTGPTWGEQYF | . | . | TRBJ2-7 | TRBV10-2
TGCGCCAGCAGCCAAGAGACTAGCGGGAGGGCCCACGAGCAGTACTTC | CASSQETSGRAHEQYF | . | TRBD2 | TRBJ2-7 | TRBV4-1
TGTGTCAGCAGCGTAACTCGGGGGGGTGGCTACACCTTC | CVSSVTRGGGYTF | . | . | TRBJ1-2 | TRBV9
TGCAGTGCTAGACCCGCCCCAGGGTACAATGAGCAGTTCTTC | CSARPAPGYNEQFF | . | . | TRBJ2-1 | TRBV20-1
TGCGCCAGCAGCGCGGGACAGGGGGTAGATGAGCAGTTCTTC | CASSAGQGVDEQFF | . | TRBD1 | TRBJ2-1 | TRBV5-1
TGTGCCGGCAGACCTTTGAACTATGGCTACACCTTC | CAGRPLNYGYTF | few | . | TRBJ1-2 | TRBV12-3/TRBV12-4